The 25 T cell receptor beta chains given below trace back to one sample, sequenced in a study of cytomegalovirus exposure and HLA in healthy donors. Both 60 Vbeta primers and 13 Jbeta primers went into the PCR. The table came from immunoSEQ multiplex PCR; TCRdb's copy has only in-frame clones and leaves some out. The repertoire has 200,000 or so clones, about 79% of them found once; the top ten carry around 1.7%. Sequencing was performed on PBMCs. These receptors all come from a man aged 18 to 29 in good health and CMV-seronegative.

V gene TRBV7-6 combines with J gene TRBJ2-1; 8 nucleotides match TRBD1. V gave up 5 bases and J gave up 7 bases; unmatched junction bases: 10. This CDR3 is 15 amino acids long. Looked up from germline, CDR1 is SGHVS and CDR2 is FNYEAQ. CDR3 sequence (DNA): TGTGCCAGCAGCGGACTGGACAGGGTTGAGAATGAGCAGTTCTTC. Translation gives CASSGLDRVENEQFF.

V and J are TRBV2 and TRBJ1-1; perhaps TRBD1 as D (5 bases). Germline CDR1 and CDR2: SNHLY and FYNNEI. V was clipped by 6 bases and J by 0 bases, with 14 bases between them. The CDR3 contains 15 residues. The chain's CDR3 is CASRDGQGVNTEAFF. The CDR3 DNA reads as TGTGCCAGCAGGGACGGACAAGGGGTGAACACTGAAGCTTTCTTT.

This clone was seen only a few times. The rearrangement links TRBV4-1 to TRBJ1-2; maybe TRBD1 (5 bases). V lost 1 base to trimming and J lost 3 bases, with 12 bases between them. The CDR3 runs 15 residues. Germline assignment: CDR1 MGHRA and CDR2 YSYEKL. The DNA of the CDR3 is TGCGCCAGCAGCCAAGGGTCACAGGTGGACTATGGCTACACCTTC. Translation gives CASSQGSQVDYGYTF.

This chain links TRBV7-9 with TRBJ2-5, with D possibly TRBD1 on 6 matching bases. This CDR3 region has 16 residues. V dropped 5 bases and J dropped 5 bases, with 21 bases sitting between them. CDR1 and CDR2 (germline): SEHNR, FQNEAQ (reference sequence). The CDR3 spells CASSRPAAGVIETQYF. CDR3 sequence (DNA): TGTGCCAGCAGCCGGCCCGCCGCAGGGGTAATTGAGACCCAGTACTTC.

The chain carries TRBV5-4 and TRBJ2-7, with 7 bases identical to TRBD1. The V gene's germline CDR1 is SGHNT and CDR2 YYREEE (reference sequence). The junction had 8 bases not matched to a gene; V was cut back by 4 bases and J by 1 base. This CDR3 comprises 15 residues. The CDR3: CASSLEDRVSYEQYF. The CDR3 DNA reads as TGTGCCAGCAGCCTGGAAGACAGGGTTTCCTACGAGCAGTACTTC.

To note about this clone: One junction end disagrees with the germline gene, perhaps due to a read error. The chain employs TRBV28 and TRBJ2-7; perhaps TRBD2 as D (6 bases). The germline V gene has CDR1 MDHEN and CDR2 SYDVKM. The CDR3 is 12 residues long. DNA of the CDR3: TGTGCCAGCAGCTTGGGGGGAAAAGAGGACGACTTC. Translated: CASSLGGKEDDF.

CDR3 amino acids: CASSLAGQGAGPSNEQYF. The CDR3 DNA reads as TGTGCCAGCAGCTTAGCAGGACAGGGGGCGGGGCCTTCCAACGAGCAGTACTTC. This chain joins TRBV7-2 and TRBJ2-7; 11 bases are a match to TRBD1. CDR1 is SGHTA and CDR2 is FQGNSA in the germline V gene. V gave up 0 bases and J gave up 5 bases; unmatched junction bases: 12. This CDR3 is built from 18 residues.

The sample holds one count of this clone. The gene calls are TRBV4-2 and TRBJ2-1; D not certain. The CDR3 totals 12 residues. Germline V gene lookup returns CDR1 LGHNA and CDR2 YNFKEQ. V was shortened by 2 bases and J by 7 bases, with 6 bases between the two germline ends. This CDR3 is CASSQIQNEQFF. The DNA for the CDR3 is TGTGCCAGCAGCCAAATTCAGAATGAGCAGTTCTTC.

J is TRBJ1-2 and V is TRBV15; a possible D gene is TRBD1 (6 bases). The germline V and J ends were trimmed by 3 bases and 0 bases, with 23 bases remaining between them. Per the germline V gene, CDR1 is LNHNV and CDR2 is YYDKDF (reference sequence). CDR3 length: 19 amino acids. For the CDR3, the DNA is TGTGCCACCAGCAGCGAGGTACCCTCAGGACAGCCAGCTAACTATGGCTACACCTTC. It encodes CATSSEVPSGQPANYGYTF.

The V call is TRBV4-2, the J call TRBJ1-1; D gene unclear. The CDR3 length is 14 residues. The germline V gene has CDR1 LGHNA and CDR2 YNFKEQ. The V gene lost 0 bases and the J gene lost 7 bases, with 12 bases spanning the gap. Here the CDR3 reads CASSQDDSIGEAFF. The CDR3 bases are TGTGCCAGCAGCCAAGACGACTCAATCGGTGAAGCTTTCTTT.

This chain connects TRBV28 to TRBJ1-5; a weak D match, TRBD1 (6 bases). Trimming took 6 bases from V and 2 from J, leaving 17 bases between them. CDR1 and CDR2 from the germline V gene are MDHEN and SYDVKM. CDR3 size: 16 residues. This CDR3 is CASSFTGINGNQPQHF. CDR3 nucleotides: TGTGCCAGCAGCTTTACAGGGATTAATGGCAATCAGCCCCAGCATTTT.

Details on this clone: A junction boundary mismatches the germline segment, possibly from a read error. This sequence joins TRBV7-9 and TRBJ2-7; D ambiguous. This CDR3 region has 12 residues. Per germline, CDR1 SEHNR and CDR2 FQNEAQ (reference sequence). CDR3 sequence: CSSSQLSGEQYF. For the CDR3, the DNA is TGTTCCAGCAGCCAATTATCGGGCGAGCAGTACTTC.

This clone has just a few counts. V gene TRBV4-3 combines with J gene TRBJ1-1; 10 bases map to TRBD1. The CDR3 is 18 amino acids. V lost 0 bases, J lost 3 bases, and 10 bases stayed unmatched. The V gene's germline CDR1 is LGHNA and CDR2 YSLEER. CDR3 sequence reads: CASSQDTMTGGLDTEAFF. The CDR3 region has the DNA TGCGCCAGCAGCCAAGATACAATGACAGGGGGCTTGGACACTGAAGCTTTCTTT.

The chain joins TRBV7-6 to TRBJ1-3; the D gene is possibly TRBD1 (6 bases). CDR1 is SGHVS, CDR2 FNYEAQ, per germline. The ends were cut back, 5 bases at V and 3 bases at J, with 26 bases in the middle. The CDR3 covers 19 residues. DNA of the CDR3: TGTGCCAGCAGCCCGAAATGGGGAGGGGGGCAGTTACTTGGAAACACCATATATTTT. Translation gives CASSPKWGGGQLLGNTIYF.

This clone was seen a handful of times. Other nucleotide sequences from this sample produce the same CDR3. The chain recombines TRBV30 with TRBJ1-2; the match to TRBD1 covers 10 bases. The CDR3 has 14 amino acids. V was clipped by 5 bases and J by 1 base; unmatched bases: 4. CDR1 and CDR2 (germline): GTSNPN, SVGIG (reference sequence). DNA for the CDR3: TGTGCCTGGTCCCGGGACAGGGGTAACTATGGCTACACCTTC. Translation gives CAWSRDRGNYGYTF.

CDR3 amino acids: CASSTIQGELGEKLFF. CDR3 DNA: TGTGCCAGTAGTACCATACAGGGGGAATTAGGAGAAAAACTGTTTTTT. The chain links TRBV19 to TRBJ1-4, with 8 bases aligning to TRBD1. V was pared by 4 bases and J by 8 bases, with 12 bases of the junction left unmatched. This CDR3 has 16 amino acids. Looked up from germline, CDR1 is LNHDA and CDR2 is SQIVND (reference sequence).

Here the CDR3 reads CASSSGQGNTEAFF. CDR3 coding DNA: TGTGCCAGCAGCTCCGGACAGGGGAACACTGAAGCTTTCTTT. The chain carries TRBV7-6 and TRBJ1-1; 8 positions agree with TRBD1. This CDR3 spans 14 amino acids. Germline lookup yields CDR1 SGHVS and CDR2 FNYEAQ. V lost 4 bases to trimming and J lost 1 base; unmatched junction nucleotides: 2. The variable domain in full, completed from reference TRBV7-6 and TRBJ1-1, reads GAGVSQSPRYKVTKRGQDVALRCDPISGHVSLYWYRQALGQGPEFLTYFNYEAQQDKSGLPNDRFSAERPEGSISTLTIQRTEQRDSAMYRCASSSGQGNTEAFFGQGTRLTVV.

The chain is built from TRBV7-9 and TRBJ2-7; TRBD1 aligns across 10 bases. This CDR3 is built from 14 residues. Germline-derived CDR1 and CDR2 are SEHNR and FQNEAQ (reference sequence). V trimming: 5 bases; J trimming: 3 bases; junction bases outside the gene matches: 4. The DNA of the CDR3 is TGTGCCAGCAGCCTCGGACAGGGGGGCTACGAGCAGTACTTC. Its translation: CASSLGQGGYEQYF.

This clone turned up a few times. The chain carries TRBV27 and TRBJ1-1; possibly TRBD1 for D (6 bases). Germline CDR1 and CDR2: MNHEY and SMNVEV (reference sequence). This CDR3 is built from 15 residues. The V end was cut by 6 bases, the J end by 2 bases, with 16 bases between. The CDR3 DNA reads as TGTGCCAGCAGCACCAAGGGGGGGGGTAACACTGAAGCTTTCTTT. It yields the protein CASSTKGGGNTEAFF.

J is TRBJ1-4 and V is TRBV11-2; D is perhaps TRBD1 (6 bases). The ends were cut back, 4 bases at V and 8 bases at J, with 11 bases in the middle. Germline CDR1 and CDR2: SGHAT and FQNNGV. CDR3 length equals 13 residues. CDR3 bases: TGTGCCAGCAGCTCGCAGGGGTCCGAAAAACTGTTTTTT. It codes for CASSSQGSEKLFF. The full variable domain, rest sourced from reference TRBV11-2 and TRBJ1-4, is EAGVAQSPRYKIIEKRQSVAFWCNPISGHATLYWYQQILGQGPKLLIQFQNNGVVDDSQLPKDRFSAERLKGVDSTLKIQPAKLEDSAVYLCASSSQGSEKLFFGSGTQLSVL.

The V gene is TRBV15, the J gene TRBJ2-7; no clear D. The CDR3 runs 17 residues. Germline CDR1 is LNHNV and CDR2 is YYDKDF (reference sequence). V lost 0 bases, J lost 2 bases, and 17 bases lay in between. This CDR3 reads CATSRDSGSQTPYEQYF. In nucleotides, the CDR3 is TGTGCCACCAGCAGAGATTCGGGTTCCCAAACGCCCTACGAGCAGTACTTC.

The genes are TRBV7-2 and TRBJ1-5, with TRBD1 matching 9 bases. CDR3 size: 15 residues. Germline assignment: CDR1 SGHTA and CDR2 FQGNSA. Losses at the gene ends were 2 bases for V and 4 bases for J; bases not matched to a gene: 3. This CDR3 is CASSLNGQGNQPQHF. The CDR3 DNA is TGTGCCAGCAGCTTAAACGGACAGGGGAATCAGCCCCAGCATTTT.

The chain is built from TRBV4-2 and TRBJ2-7, with 11 bases matching TRBD2. Trimming removed 2 bases from V and 7 bases from J; junction bases left unmatched: 10. This CDR3 spans 16 amino acids. The germline gives CDR1 LGHNA, CDR2 YNFKEQ. The CDR3 spells CASSQPSTSGAEEQYF. CDR3 in DNA: TGTGCCAGCAGCCAACCGTCGACTAGCGGGGCGGAGGAGCAGTACTTC.

J is TRBJ1-2 and V is TRBV27; the match to TRBD1 covers 10 bases. The CDR3 has 16 amino acids. J gave up 8 bases and V 3 bases, and 12 bases lay outside the gene matches. Germline V gene data show CDR1 as MNHEY and CDR2 as SMNVEV (reference sequence). CDR3 bases: TGTGCCAGCAGTTTTGTCTCGACAGGGGGCACTCAAGGCTACACCTTC. Amino acids: CASSFVSTGGTQGYTF.

This chain links TRBV7-6 with TRBJ1-1; TRBD1 is a possible D gene (5 bases). The CDR3 consists of 14 residues. CDR1 SGHVS and CDR2 FNYEAQ come from the germline V gene. Deletions cut 0 bases from V and 5 bases from J, with 10 bases between. DNA of the CDR3: TGTGCCAGCAGCTTAGCAGGGGCAAGGACTGAAGCTTTCTTT. It yields the protein CASSLAGARTEAFF.